A selection of T cell receptor beta chains follows, all from one sample in a study of metastatic and nonmetastatic thyroid tumors. Using MiXCR, TCRdb reanalyzed the PCR reads. This table holds 15,000 to 20,000 clones, 22% found once. Sequenced: adjacent normal tissue. The receptor source for this set is a female donor with papillary thyroid cancer or a benign thyroid nodule (not recorded which). Some clones in this sample may be carry-over from other donors' samples. The CDR3 runs from the conserved cysteine through the conserved F or W.

>TRBV27|TRBJ2-2
CASSLTPSGRARNTGELFF
>TRBV24-1|TRBJ1-5
CATSYPGTGGNQPQHF
>TRBV10-1|TRBJ1-1
CASSETGIDTEAFF
>TRBV7-3|TRBJ1-1
CASSLTGTAEAFF
>TRBV6-1|TRBJ1-1
CASSRTGVFPGEAFF
>TRBV20-1|TRBJ2-7
CSAHSDRHIGEQYF
>TRBV29-1|TRBJ2-1
CSVGEYLLNNEQFF
>TRBV5-6|TRBJ1-1
CASSFSSTELNTEAFF
>TRBV9|TRBJ1-6
CASSSSNRDSNSPLHF
>TRBV11-2|TRBJ2-7
CASSPLQGDYEQYF
>TRBV5-1|TRBJ2-2
CASSLAEPGELFF
>TRBV12-3/TRBV12-4|TRBJ1-1
CASSFGGSLNTEAFF
>TRBV28|TRBJ1-2
CASSFPERKNYGYTF
>TRBV12-3/TRBV12-4|TRBJ2-1
CASRGGGWSYNEQFF
>TRBV20-1|TRBJ2-3
CSARGTSGNRDTQYF
>TRBV28|TRBJ1-5
CASSLTRGQGNQPQHF
>TRBV7-2|TRBJ2-7
CASSLNGPLTYEQYF
>TRBV7-2|TRBJ2-7
CASSITPTFPEQYF
>TRBV6-2/TRBV6-3|TRBJ2-7
CASSYSIEQGNEQYF
>TRBV20-1|TRBJ1-2
CSAISQGGMDYGYTF
>TRBV20-1|TRBJ2-1
CSARGTSGSEQFF
>TRBV20-1|TRBJ2-7
CSARGPGQGGMNEQYF
>TRBV6-2/TRBV6-3|TRBJ2-3
CASSYLDTQYF
>TRBV5-1|TRBJ1-2
CASSSSTVTTNYGYTF
>TRBV10-2|TRBJ2-7
CASSPVNEQYF
>TRBV7-2|TRBJ2-7
CASSASGTYEQYF
>TRBV6-1|TRBJ2-3
CASSVTSGVPTDTQYF
>TRBV3-1|TRBJ2-7
CASSQGGGPGQHEQYF